Below, 27 T cell receptor beta chains from the same sample are listed, as sequenced in a study of T cells in narcolepsy. The protocol was immunoSEQ multiplex PCR, while the TCRdb copy is restricted to in-frame clones and leaves out a portion. The sample contains 30,000 to 40,000 clones, 82% of which appear only once. The sequenced sample consisted of CD45RA- memory CD4+ T cells from PBMCs. The receptors stem from a human donor with narcolepsy.

The rearrangement links TRBV28 to TRBJ1-1, with 8 nucleotides matching TRBD1. Germline CDR1 reads MDHEN; CDR2 reads SYDVKM. CDR3 length equals 15 residues. V trimming: 9 bases; J trimming: 2 bases; junction bases outside the gene matches: 11. The CDR3 is CASLGADRVNTEAFF. In DNA form, the CDR3 reads TGTGCCAGTCTAGGGGCGGACAGGGTTAACACTGAAGCTTTCTTT.

V is TRBV5-1 and J is TRBJ1-6, with 9 bases lining up with TRBD1. CDR1 is SGHRS and CDR2 is YFSETQ in the germline V gene. V shed 4 bases, J shed 5 bases, and the junction held 4 bases outside the gene matches. This CDR3 has 15 amino acids. The CDR3 spells CASSPRTGDNSPLHF. The CDR3 region has the DNA TGCGCCAGCAGCCCACGGACAGGGGATAATTCACCCCTCCACTTT.

The genes are TRBV28 and TRBJ2-4, with TRBD2 identical over 7 bases. CDR3 length: 20 residues. Germline CDR1 MDHEN, CDR2 SYDVKM. With V trimmed by 4 bases and J by 0 bases, 18 bases remained unmatched. The CDR3 sequence is CASSSYFEAGVGIAKNIQYF. In DNA, the CDR3 is TGTGCCAGCAGTTCATATTTTGAGGCGGGAGTGGGTATAGCCAAAAACATTCAGTACTTC. Together with reference TRBV28 and TRBJ2-4, the CDR3 gives the full variable domain: DVKVTQSSRYLVKRTGEKVFLECVQDMDHENMFWYRQDPGLGLRLIYFSYDVKMKEKGDIPEGYSVSREKKERFSLILESASTNQTSMYLCASSSYFEAGVGIAKNIQYFGAGTRLSVL.

This clone turned up a few times. This chain connects TRBV5-1 to TRBJ2-5; 8 bases fit TRBD2. Losses at the gene ends were 7 bases for V and 1 base for J; bases not matched to a gene: 9. The germline gives CDR1 SGHRS, CDR2 YFSETQ. The CDR3 is 15 residues long. The CDR3, as DNA: TGCGCCAGCTGCCCCGGAGCGGGGGCCCAAGAGACCCAGTACTTC. This gives the protein CASCPGAGAQETQYF. Based on the CDR3 plus reference TRBV5-1 and TRBJ2-5, the full variable domain is KAGVTQTPRYLIKTRGQQVTLSCSPISGHRSVSWYQQTPGQGLQFLFEYFSETQRNKGNFPGRFSGRQFSNSRSEMNVSTLELGDSALYLCASCPGAGAQETQYFGPGTRLLVL.

This clone was detected once. This chain uses TRBV5-1 with TRBJ1-3; D uncertain. V was pared by 2 bases and J by 0 bases, with 12 bases between. The CDR3 length is 16 residues. The germline V gene has CDR1 SGHRS and CDR2 YFSETQ. CDR3 bases: TGCGCCAGCAGCTTCTCCTCAAGGGACTCTGGAAACACCATATATTTT. Amino acids: CASSFSSRDSGNTIYF.

The chain uses TRBV19 and TRBJ2-2, with TRBD1 matching over 8 bases. CDR3 length: 14 amino acids. Germline V gene lookup returns CDR1 LNHDA and CDR2 SQIVND (reference sequence). J lost 5 bases, V lost 5 bases, and 4 bases had no gene match. The CDR3 coding sequence is TGTGCCAGTAGTGAGCAGGGGGCTACCGGGGAGCTGTTTTTT. This encodes CASSEQGATGELFF.

This clone was found a few times. This chain uses TRBV18 with TRBJ1-6, with a weak D call TRBD1 (6 bases). Trimming took off 3 bases at V and 5 bases at J, with 20 bases between the two ends. The CDR3 totals 18 residues. Germline CDR1 reads KGHSH; CDR2 reads LQKENI. The CDR3 DNA sequence: TGTGCCAGCTCACCGGCAGGGGCCTACACTCCGAATAATTCACCCCTCCACTTT. As protein: CASSPAGAYTPNNSPLHF.

The rearrangement joins TRBV7-4 to TRBJ1-1; a weak D match, TRBD1 (5 bases). Trimming shortened V by 5 bases and J by 1 base, and 17 bases separated the two germline ends. This CDR3 comprises 16 residues. Per the germline V gene, CDR1 is SGHVT and CDR2 is SQSDAQ. CDR3 sequence (DNA): TGTGCCAGCAGCCCTAACCCAGAGGGGACGAACACTGAAGCTTTCTTT. Translating it yields CASSPNPEGTNTEAFF.

The chain combines TRBV5-7 with TRBJ1-1, with a possible D match to TRBD1 (5 bases). TRBV5-7 belongs to the ORF category, with a function that is uncertain. This CDR3 comprises 15 residues. V was trimmed by 1 base and J by 4 bases, leaving 14 bases between them. CDR3 sequence (DNA): TGTGCCAGCAGCTTGCCCGGGGCCGGGGGCACTGAAGCTTTCTTT. Amino acid sequence: CASSLPGAGGTEAFF.

V usage is TRBV5-6 and J usage is TRBJ1-5; D call uncertain. The CDR3 length is 14 residues. CDR1 is SGHDT and CDR2 is YYEEEE in the germline V gene. Trimming cost V 1 base and J 7 bases, with 12 bases left between them. The CDR3 DNA follows: TGTGCCAGCAGCTTGAGTAGGGATTGGCAGCCCCAGCATTTT. This codes for CASSLSRDWQPQHF.

The V and J genes are TRBV7-7 and TRBJ2-7, with D unresolved. CDR1 is SSHAT, CDR2 FNYEAQ, per germline (reference sequence). This CDR3 spans 11 amino acids. The V end was cut by 2 bases, the J end by 7 bases, with 6 bases between. In nucleotides, the CDR3 is TGTGCCAGCAGCTTATCTGAAGAGCAGTACTTC. It codes for CASSLSEEQYF.

This chain uses TRBV6-1 with TRBJ2-7; perhaps TRBD1 as D (5 bases). Germline V lookup: CDR1 MNHNS, CDR2 SASEGT. V was shortened by 5 bases and J by 2 bases, with 10 bases between the two germline ends. The CDR3 sequence is 13 residues long. CDR3 coding DNA: TGTGCCAGCAGTATGGACACCCCCTACGAGCAGTACTTC. This translates into CASSMDTPYEQYF.

This clone was counted once. The J gene is TRBJ1-2, the V gene TRBV7-6, with a weak D call TRBD1 (5 bases). Germline CDR1 SGHVS, CDR2 FNYEAQ. Trimming pared 5 bases from V and 7 bases from J, leaving 14 bases between. This CDR3 has 13 residues. CDR3 loop: CASSAFQGGGYTF. In DNA, the CDR3 is TGTGCCAGCAGCGCCTTCCAGGGAGGTGGCTACACCTTC.

On this clone: Other DNA sequences within the sample encode an identical CDR3. The J gene is TRBJ1-5, the V gene TRBV10-2; D uncertain. This CDR3 contains 14 residues. In germline, CDR1 is WSHSY, CDR2 SAAADI. V was pared by 0 bases and J by 1 base, with 4 bases between. The CDR3 loop reads CASSESDSNQPQHF. CDR3 DNA sequence: TGCGCCAGCAGTGAGTCGGACAGCAATCAGCCCCAGCATTTT.

The chain has TRBV2 and TRBJ1-1, with D perhaps TRBD1 (6 bases). The CDR3 runs 13 residues. CDR1 is SNHLY and CDR2 is FYNNEI in the germline V gene. Trimming removed 7 bases from V and 10 bases from J, with 19 bases in between. CDR3: CASTRGSEAGAFF. In nucleotides, the CDR3 is TGTGCCAGCACCAGGGGAAGCGAAGCGGGAGCTTTCTTT.

This clone occurred a few times. Other DNA sequences within the sample encode an identical CDR3. The chain recombines TRBV28 with TRBJ2-3; unclear D gene. V was cut by 4 bases and J by 4 bases, with 3 bases left in between. CDR3 length equals 11 residues. The germline V gene encodes CDR1 MDHEN and CDR2 SYDVKM. The CDR3 DNA reads as TGTGCCAGCAGTTCAGCAGATACGCAGTATTTT. Its translation is CASSSADTQYF. Complete variable domain (other parts from reference TRBV28 and TRBJ2-3): DVKVTQSSRYLVKRTGEKVFLECVQDMDHENMFWYRQDPGLGLRLIYFSYDVKMKEKGDIPEGYSVSREKKERFSLILESASTNQTSMYLCASSSADTQYFGPGTRLTVL.

The chain combines TRBV30 with TRBJ1-2; D may be TRBD1 (6 bases). Per the germline V gene, CDR1 is GTSNPN and CDR2 is SVGIG (reference sequence). CDR3 length: 13 residues. Trimming stripped 4 bases from V and 6 bases from J, with 15 bases between. CDR3 coding DNA: TGTGCCTGGAACCCCGGGACACTAAATGGCTACACCTTC. Its protein product is CAWNPGTLNGYTF.

The gene calls are TRBV15 and TRBJ1-1, with a weak D call TRBD1 (5 bases). The CDR3 length is 14 residues. V dropped 5 bases and J dropped 7 bases, with 17 bases sitting between them. CDR1 is LNHNV, CDR2 YYDKDF, per germline (reference sequence). Written as DNA, the CDR3 is TGTGCCACCAGCCGAATAACGCAGGGTGGTGAAGCTTTCTTT. Its translation: CATSRITQGGEAFF.

The chain links TRBV5-1 to TRBJ2-3; no firm D call. The germline CDR1 and CDR2 sequences are SGHRS and YFSETQ. CDR3 length: 14 amino acids. V lost 2 bases to trimming and J lost 0 bases, with 7 bases between them. CDR3 sequence: CASSFSDSTDTQYF. The CDR3 coding sequence is TGCGCCAGCAGCTTCTCTGATAGCACAGATACGCAGTATTTT. The full variable domain, its missing parts supplied by reference TRBV5-1 and TRBJ2-3, is KAGVTQTPRYLIKTRGQQVTLSCSPISGHRSVSWYQQTPGQGLQFLFEYFSETQRNKGNFPGRFSGRQFSNSRSEMNVSTLELGDSALYLCASSFSDSTDTQYFGPGTRLTVL.

The chain has TRBV7-2 and TRBJ2-3, with D possibly matching TRBD2 (5 bases). Trimming cost V 1 base and J 4 bases, with 12 bases left between them. This CDR3 is built from 15 residues. Germline CDR1 and CDR2: SGHTA and FQGNSA. This CDR3 is CASSLEWRASDTQYF. CDR3 nucleotide sequence: TGTGCCAGCAGCTTAGAATGGCGGGCCTCAGATACGCAGTATTTT.

This clone was observed once. This rearrangement joins TRBV6-1 to TRBJ1-2, with 9 bases lining up with TRBD1. CDR1 MNHNS and CDR2 SASEGT come from the germline V gene. V trimming: 5 bases; J trimming: 6 bases; junction bases outside the gene matches: 1. The CDR3 contains 12 residues. The CDR3 coding sequence is TGTGCCAGCAGTACAGGGGGCCATGGCTACACCTTC. Translation: CASSTGGHGYTF.

The rearrangement joins TRBV5-8 to TRBJ2-1; TRBD2 might be the D (6 bases). CDR3 size: 16 residues. The germline V gene has CDR1 SGHTS and CDR2 YDEGEE. V was cut by 4 bases and J by 7 bases, with 21 bases left in between. The CDR3 DNA follows: TGTGCCAGCAGCCAAGTCATCCGGACTGGAGGGAATGAGCAGTTCTTC. Translation: CASSQVIRTGGNEQFF.

The rearrangement links TRBV9 to TRBJ1-5; possibly TRBD1 for D (5 bases). The V end was cut by 0 bases, the J end by 0 bases, with 10 bases between. The germline V gene encodes CDR1 SGDLS and CDR2 YYNGEE. This CDR3 is 16 amino acids long. The CDR3 nucleotides read TGTGCCAGCAGCGTAGATCCAGGGCCTAGCAATCAGCCCCAGCATTTT. Translation gives CASSVDPGPSNQPQHF. Supplemented by reference TRBV9 and TRBJ1-5, the full variable domain reads DSGVTQTPKHLITATGQRVTLRCSPRSGDLSVYWYQQSLDQGLQFLIQYYNGEERAKGNILERFSAQQFPDLHSELNLSSLELGDSALYFCASSVDPGPSNQPQHFGDGTRLSIL.

This chain connects TRBV6-1 to TRBJ2-3; D ambiguous. CDR1 and CDR2 (germline): MNHNS, SASEGT. The CDR3 sequence is 13 residues long. Trimming left V 5 bases short and J 3 bases short, with 9 bases between. DNA of the CDR3: TGTGCCAGCAGTTCGGCTTGGACAGATACGCAGTATTTT. Residues: CASSSAWTDTQYF.

This chain links TRBV10-3 with TRBJ2-7; 8 bases agree with TRBD2. The junction had 7 bases not matched to a gene; V was cut back by 5 bases and J by 4 bases. The CDR3 consists of 14 residues. Germline CDR1 and CDR2: ENHRY and SYGVKD. CDR3 region: CAISSTGGVYEQYF. The CDR3 DNA is TGTGCCATCAGTTCGACGGGAGGGGTGTACGAGCAGTACTTC.

The chain has TRBV11-2 and TRBJ2-7; D remains ambiguous. Trimming removed 1 base at V and 3 bases at J, with 13 bases between. This CDR3 has 15 residues. Per germline, CDR1 SGHAT and CDR2 FQNNGV. CDR3 amino acids: CASSLVSSVFYEQYF. CDR3 nucleotides: TGTGCCAGCAGCTTAGTTAGTTCTGTTTTCTACGAGCAGTACTTC. Full variable domain (missing parts from reference TRBV11-2 and TRBJ2-7): EAGVAQSPRYKIIEKRQSVAFWCNPISGHATLYWYQQILGQGPKLLIQFQNNGVVDDSQLPKDRFSAERLKGVDSTLKIQPAKLEDSAVYLCASSLVSSVFYEQYFGPGTRLTVT.

In the case of this clone: In the same sample, other DNA sequences code for this CDR3. CDR3 DNA: TGTGCCAGCAGCCTAGGGGACAGAAACACCGGGGAGCTGTTTTTT. Translating gives CASSLGDRNTGELFF. The chain is built from TRBV7-3 and TRBJ2-2, with 7 nucleotides matching TRBD1. Losses at the gene ends were 5 bases for V and 2 bases for J; bases not matched to a gene: 5. The germline V gene encodes CDR1 SGHTA and CDR2 FQGTGA. The CDR3 consists of 15 residues.